This T cell receptor beta chain was captured by sequencing in a study of response to subunit inactivated influenza vaccine. Study-level findings and limits: Only a handful of new T cells, the authors suggested, are recruited with each seasonal influenza vaccination.

J gave up 2 bases and V 6 bases, and 14 bases lay outside the gene matches. The germline gives CDR1 DFQATT, CDR2 SNEGSKA (reference sequence). The CDR3 covers 16 residues. Each CDR3 protein gets one entry after TCRdb re-called the RT-PCR reads with MiXCR. The data show 500,000 to 600,000 distinct CDR3 sequences, approximately 17% seen once. This clonotype was counted between two and nine times. The target antigen is unknown. The receptor comes from a man between 50 and 69 years old who received an inactivated influenza vaccine. The chain links TRBV20-1 to TRBJ1-2; 8 bases fit TRBD1. The sequencing here drew on CD4+ T cells sorted from PBMCs, taken around 25 months after vaccination. CDR3 region: CSARGDRHSLNYGYTF. The CDR3 DNA reads as TGCAGTGCCCGCGGGGACAGGCACAGCCTCAACTATGGCTACACCTTC.